The 25 T cell receptor beta chains below come from one sample, sequenced in a study of blood T cell repertoires in COVID-19 (TCRdb year 2020). Libraries were made using the immunoSEQ multiplex PCR assay. TCRdb provides this immuneACCESS table in a form limited to in-frame rearrangements. Some clones are lacking; in checked studies, under half of them reflect an unresolved V gene, and why the rest are absent is not known. In all, the sample holds about 190,000 clones, and 85% to 90% of those were seen once. 0.85% to 0.95% of the sample rests with the top ten. Sequenced: peripheral blood. The receptor set was obtained from a woman aged 18 to 35 who had recovered from COVID-19.

V and J are TRBV3-1 (or the pseudogene TRBV3-2) and TRBJ1-4; D may be TRBD1 (5 bases). From germline, CDR1 is LGHDT and CDR2 YNNKEL (reference sequence). V dropped 2 bases and J dropped 8 bases, with 12 bases sitting between them. The CDR3 has 14 residues. This chain's CDR3 is CASSQRGYNEKLFF. The CDR3 DNA sequence: TGTGCCAGCAGCCAACGGGGGTATAACGAAAAACTGTTTTTT.

The chain is built from TRBV7-6 and TRBJ2-1; a weak D match, TRBD2 (5 bases). Germline CDR1 and CDR2: SGHVS and FNYEAQ. The CDR3 is made up of 14 amino acids. The V and J ends lost 1 base and 4 bases respectively, with 8 bases between them. The CDR3 protein is CASSLGAAYNEQFF. The CDR3 DNA reads TGTGCCAGCAGCTTAGGAGCGGCGTACAATGAGCAGTTCTTC. Based on the CDR3 plus reference TRBV7-6 and TRBJ2-1, the full variable domain is GAGVSQSPRYKVTKRGQDVALRCDPISGHVSLYWYRQALGQGPEFLTYFNYEAQQDKSGLPNDRFSAERPEGSISTLTIQRTEQRDSAMYRCASSLGAAYNEQFFGPGTRLTVL.

With regard to this clone: The sample contains more than one DNA sequence encoding this CDR3. The V gene is TRBV6-1, the J gene TRBJ1-1, with D perhaps TRBD1 (5 bases). This CDR3 region has 13 residues. Germline V CDR1 and CDR2: MNHNS, SASEGT. The ends were cut back, 3 bases at V and 2 bases at J, with 7 bases in the middle. This chain's CDR3 is CASSDRVNTEAFF. The CDR3 region has the DNA TGTGCCAGCAGTGACAGGGTTAACACTGAAGCTTTCTTT.

The rearrangement links TRBV21-1 to TRBJ1-1. TRBV21-1 is a pseudogene locus. This CDR3 contains 15 residues. CDR3 in DNA: TGTGCCAGCAGCAACGGGTCGAACGTAAACACTGAAGCTTTCTTT. Its translation is CASSNGSNVNTEAFF.

V gene TRBV7-2 combines with J gene TRBJ2-5, with 8 bases that match TRBD1. From germline, CDR1 is SGHTA and CDR2 FQGNSA. The length of the CDR3 is 15 residues. Trimming cost V 5 bases and J 7 bases; bases outside gene matches: 12. The CDR3 DNA reads as TGTGCCAGCAGCCCGCCGGACAGGGCGATGCGGACCCAGTACTTC. Its protein product is CASSPPDRAMRTQYF.

The rearrangement joins TRBV18 to TRBJ1-5; the D gene is possibly TRBD1 (6 bases). The CDR3 sequence is 13 residues long. In germline, CDR1 is KGHSH, CDR2 LQKENI. Trimming pared 8 bases from V and 5 bases from J, leaving 13 bases between. The CDR3 reads CASTTGIHQPQHF. The DNA of the CDR3 is TGTGCCAGCACAACAGGGATTCATCAGCCCCAGCATTTT.

The V gene is TRBV7-2, the J gene TRBJ1-2; 9 bases align to TRBD1. Germline CDR1 is SGHTA and CDR2 is FQGNSA. V was pared by 5 bases and J by 2 bases, with 3 bases of the junction left unmatched. This CDR3 is 14 amino acids long. CDR3 DNA: TGTGCCAGCAGCAGGACAGGGGTCAACTATGGCTACACCTTC. Translated, it gives CASSRTGVNYGYTF.

This chain connects TRBV6-5 to TRBJ1-2; perhaps TRBD1 as D (6 bases). With 8 bases removed from V and 4 bases from J, the gap between germline ends came to 14 bases. The germline V gene has CDR1 MNHEY and CDR2 SVGAGI. CDR3 length equals 13 residues. The CDR3 DNA reads TGTGCCAGCTGGGGGGGCGCGAGCTATGGCTACACCTTC. This gives the protein CASWGGASYGYTF.

This rearrangement joins TRBV6-2 or TRBV6-3 to TRBJ2-1, with no clear D. The CDR3 length is 13 residues. Deletions cut 3 bases from V and 8 bases from J, with 11 bases between. Germline CDR1 and CDR2: MNHEY and SVGEGT. The CDR3: CASSYISGDEQFF. The CDR3, as DNA: TGTGCCAGCAGTTATATTTCCGGAGATGAGCAGTTCTTC.

J is TRBJ2-7 and V is TRBV6-5, with TRBD2 identical over 9 bases. CDR1 and CDR2 from the germline V gene are MNHEY and SVGAGI. The CDR3 consists of 14 residues. With 7 bases clipped from V and 4 bases from J, the junction kept 8 bases outside the gene matches. CDR3 region: CASNRAGGKYEQYF. The CDR3 bases are TGTGCCAGCAACAGAGCGGGGGGAAAGTACGAGCAGTACTTC.

The chain is built from TRBV29-1 and TRBJ2-5; D perhaps matches TRBD1 (5 bases). V lost 6 bases, J lost 1 base, and 12 bases lay in between. Germline values: CDR1 SQVTM, CDR2 ANQGSEA. The CDR3 consists of 13 residues. The CDR3 sequence: CSVTDSLQETQYF. The CDR3 region has the DNA TGCAGCGTCACCGACAGTCTCCAAGAGACCCAGTACTTC.

This chain joins TRBV19 and TRBJ1-5; weak D call: TRBD1 (5 bases). V was trimmed by 3 bases and J by 6 bases, leaving 15 bases between them. Per the germline V gene, CDR1 is LNHDA and CDR2 is SQIVND (reference sequence). The CDR3 totals 15 residues. The CDR3 DNA reads as TGTGCCAGTAGTATGGGAGGGGCCAGGAGTCAGCCCCAGCATTTT. This translates into CASSMGGARSQPQHF.

The chain has TRBV5-1 and TRBJ1-3; the D gene is possibly TRBD1 (5 bases). The CDR3 consists of 15 residues. Looked up from germline, CDR1 is SGHRS and CDR2 is YFSETQ. V gave up 0 bases and J gave up 2 bases, with 9 bases separating them. DNA of the CDR3: TGCGCCAGCAGCTTGGCTGGAGGGGCTGGAAACACCATATATTTT. Its translation: CASSLAGGAGNTIYF.

This clone was recorded only once. The V gene is TRBV5-6, the J gene TRBJ1-6; 10 bases line up with TRBD1. CDR3 length equals 15 residues. CDR1 and CDR2 (germline): SGHDT, YYEEEE. Trimming took 4 bases from V and 11 from J; bases not matched to a gene: 9. The DNA of the CDR3 is TGTGCCAGCAGCCGAGCCCGGGACAGGGGAGCACCCCTCCACTTT. Protein product: CASSRARDRGAPLHF.

The chain couples TRBV6-2 or TRBV6-3 to TRBJ2-3; D unresolved. The CDR3 covers 14 residues. The germline V and J ends were trimmed by 3 bases and 2 bases, with 9 bases remaining between them. Germline lookup yields CDR1 MNHEY and CDR2 SVGEGT. The CDR3 spells CASSYGGFTDTQYF. In nucleotides, the CDR3 is TGTGCCAGCAGTTATGGCGGATTCACAGATACGCAGTATTTT.

The rearrangement joins TRBV24-1 to TRBJ2-5; 11 bases match TRBD2. V was clipped by 4 bases and J by 4 bases; unmatched bases: 7. CDR1 is KGHDR, CDR2 SFDVKD, per germline. The CDR3 is made up of 16 amino acids. The CDR3 DNA sequence: TGTGCCACCAGTGACTACACTAGCGGGAGAGGAGAGACCCAGTACTTC. It translates to CATSDYTSGRGETQYF.

This chain uses TRBV3-1 (or the pseudogene TRBV3-2) with TRBJ2-1, with TRBD2 matching over 10 bases. This CDR3 comprises 20 residues. V dropped 4 bases and J dropped 9; count of bases not matched to a gene: 24. Germline assignment: CDR1 LGHDT and CDR2 YNNKEL (reference sequence). CDR3 protein: CASSPPRALLAGRRPGEQFF. The CDR3 DNA follows: TGTGCCAGCAGCCCCCCAAGGGCACTACTAGCGGGGCGCCGCCCTGGTGAGCAGTTCTTC.

The V gene is TRBV5-5, the J gene TRBJ1-4, with 9 bases matching TRBD1. J gave up 10 bases and V 4 bases, and 14 bases lay outside the gene matches. The germline gives CDR1 SGHKS, CDR2 YYEKEE (reference sequence). The CDR3 totals 16 residues. The CDR3 DNA sequence: TGTGCCAGCAGCCCAGCCGGGACAGGGTCCAGCGGAAAACTGTTTTTT. It encodes CASSPAGTGSSGKLFF.

The chain has TRBV9 and TRBJ2-5; 12 bases agree with TRBD2. Germline V lookup: CDR1 SGDLS, CDR2 YYNGEE. V trimming: 0 bases; J trimming: 2 bases; junction bases outside the gene matches: 5. CDR3 length equals 17 residues. The CDR3, as DNA: TGTGCCAGCAGCGTAGGGGTGACTAGCGGGGGACAAGAGACCCAGTACTTC. This translates into CASSVGVTSGGQETQYF. Full variable domain (rest looked up from reference TRBV9 and TRBJ2-5): DSGVTQTPKHLITATGQRVTLRCSPRSGDLSVYWYQQSLDQGLQFLIQYYNGEERAKGNILERFSAQQFPDLHSELNLSSLELGDSALYFCASSVGVTSGGQETQYFGPGTRLLVL.

J is TRBJ1-1 and V is TRBV7-2; the match to TRBD1 covers 10 bases. Looked up from germline, CDR1 is SGHTA and CDR2 is FQGNSA. V was clipped by 4 bases and J by 1 base; unmatched bases: 6. This CDR3 is 16 amino acids long. CDR3 coding DNA: TGTGCCAGCAGCTATGACGACAGGGGGCGGAACACTGAAGCTTTCTTT. Translating gives CASSYDDRGRNTEAFF.

This clone came up once. This chain uses TRBV10-1 with TRBJ2-5; 7 bases line up with TRBD1. V lost 5 bases, J lost 2 bases, and 11 bases stayed unmatched. Germline lookup yields CDR1 WNHNN and CDR2 SYGVQD (reference sequence). The CDR3 is 16 amino acids. CDR3 sequence (DNA): TGCGCCAGCAGTTCTGGACAGGAATCTCGTCAAGAGACCCAGTACTTC. Its protein product is CASSSGQESRQETQYF.

Ten or more counts support this clone. The V and J genes are TRBV11-2 and TRBJ1-5, with 8 nucleotides matching TRBD1. The CDR3 length is 16 residues. V was pared by 4 bases and J by 10 bases, with 15 bases of the junction left unmatched. Germline CDR1 is SGHAT and CDR2 is FQNNGV. CDR3 nucleotides: TGTGCCAGCAGCTCGGAGGGTGGTCGGCAGGGGGCCCCCCAGCATTTT. Translating gives CASSSEGGRQGAPQHF.

The CDR3 spells CASSQDRGTGYLLSYNSPLHF. In DNA form, the CDR3 reads TGTGCCAGCAGCCAAGATCGTGGGACAGGGTATCTTTTGTCCTATAATTCACCCCTCCACTTT. The chain is built from TRBV4-2 and TRBJ1-6; 9 nucleotides match TRBD1. The germline CDR1 and CDR2 sequences are LGHNA and YNFKEQ. There are 21 residues in the CDR3. Germline trimming cut 0 bases from V and 1 base from J; bases unmatched to any gene: 13.

This clone came up a few times. The rearrangement links TRBV5-1 to TRBJ1-6; 7 positions match TRBD1. The CDR3 has 14 amino acids. Per the germline V gene, CDR1 is SGHRS and CDR2 is YFSETQ. V shed 3 bases and J 9 bases; nucleotides not matched to a gene: 6. In nucleotides, the CDR3 is TGCGCCAGCAGCTCTAGACAGGGAGGTTCACCCCTCCACTTT. Protein: CASSSRQGGSPLHF.

The V and J genes are TRBV5-1 and TRBJ2-1; D possibly corresponds to TRBD1 (6 bases). Germline assignment: CDR1 SGHRS and CDR2 YFSETQ. This CDR3 spans 14 amino acids. Trimming removed 2 bases from V and 4 bases from J, with 10 bases in between. CDR3 DNA sequence: TGCGCCAGCAGCTTCACAGGGCCATACAATGAGCAGTTCTTC. This translates into CASSFTGPYNEQFF.